This T cell receptor (beta chain) comes out of a study of shared clonotypes between healthy human individuals. Profiling relied on immunoSEQ multiplex PCR, and the TCRdb table lists in-frame clones only, not all of them. The table has millions of clones, 85% to 95% seen once. Study observations and caveats: Some naive CD4 clonotypes, around 4.9%, turned up in common across a handful of donors. Non-shared clonotypes showed lower generation probabilities than clonotypes common to all four donors.

Concerning this clone itself: What it binds is unknown.

Losses at the gene ends were 3 bases for V and 5 bases for J; bases not matched to a gene: 5. Germline V gives CDR1 SGHTA, CDR2 FQGNSA. This CDR3 region has 14 residues. This clonotype was obtained from a man younger than 30 in good health. V is TRBV7-2 and J is TRBJ1-1; 8 bases align to TRBD1. Sequenced sample: naive CD4+ T cells sorted from blood. The sample's subset: CD45RA+ positively selected. CDR3 DNA sequence: TGTGCCAGCAGCTTCCAGACAGGGGATACTGAAGCTTTCTTT. It yields the protein CASSFQTGDTEAFF.